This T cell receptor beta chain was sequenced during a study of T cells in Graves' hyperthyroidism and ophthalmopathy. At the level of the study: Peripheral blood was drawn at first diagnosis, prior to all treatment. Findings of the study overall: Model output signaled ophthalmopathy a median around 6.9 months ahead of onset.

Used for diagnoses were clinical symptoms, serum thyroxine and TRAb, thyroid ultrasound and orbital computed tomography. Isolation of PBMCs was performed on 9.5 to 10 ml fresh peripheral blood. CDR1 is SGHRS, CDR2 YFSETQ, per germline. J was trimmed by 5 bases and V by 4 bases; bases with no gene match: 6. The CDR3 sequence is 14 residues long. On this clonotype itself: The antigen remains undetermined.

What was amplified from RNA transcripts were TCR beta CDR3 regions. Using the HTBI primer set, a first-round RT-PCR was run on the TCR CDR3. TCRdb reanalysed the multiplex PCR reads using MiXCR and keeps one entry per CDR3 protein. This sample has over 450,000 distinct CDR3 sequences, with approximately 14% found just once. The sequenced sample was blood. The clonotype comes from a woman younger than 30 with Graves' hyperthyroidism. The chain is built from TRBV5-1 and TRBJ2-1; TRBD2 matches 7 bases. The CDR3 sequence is CASSGTTGDNEQFF. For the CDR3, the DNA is TGCGCCAGCAGCGGGACTACGGGAGACAATGAGCAGTTCTTC.